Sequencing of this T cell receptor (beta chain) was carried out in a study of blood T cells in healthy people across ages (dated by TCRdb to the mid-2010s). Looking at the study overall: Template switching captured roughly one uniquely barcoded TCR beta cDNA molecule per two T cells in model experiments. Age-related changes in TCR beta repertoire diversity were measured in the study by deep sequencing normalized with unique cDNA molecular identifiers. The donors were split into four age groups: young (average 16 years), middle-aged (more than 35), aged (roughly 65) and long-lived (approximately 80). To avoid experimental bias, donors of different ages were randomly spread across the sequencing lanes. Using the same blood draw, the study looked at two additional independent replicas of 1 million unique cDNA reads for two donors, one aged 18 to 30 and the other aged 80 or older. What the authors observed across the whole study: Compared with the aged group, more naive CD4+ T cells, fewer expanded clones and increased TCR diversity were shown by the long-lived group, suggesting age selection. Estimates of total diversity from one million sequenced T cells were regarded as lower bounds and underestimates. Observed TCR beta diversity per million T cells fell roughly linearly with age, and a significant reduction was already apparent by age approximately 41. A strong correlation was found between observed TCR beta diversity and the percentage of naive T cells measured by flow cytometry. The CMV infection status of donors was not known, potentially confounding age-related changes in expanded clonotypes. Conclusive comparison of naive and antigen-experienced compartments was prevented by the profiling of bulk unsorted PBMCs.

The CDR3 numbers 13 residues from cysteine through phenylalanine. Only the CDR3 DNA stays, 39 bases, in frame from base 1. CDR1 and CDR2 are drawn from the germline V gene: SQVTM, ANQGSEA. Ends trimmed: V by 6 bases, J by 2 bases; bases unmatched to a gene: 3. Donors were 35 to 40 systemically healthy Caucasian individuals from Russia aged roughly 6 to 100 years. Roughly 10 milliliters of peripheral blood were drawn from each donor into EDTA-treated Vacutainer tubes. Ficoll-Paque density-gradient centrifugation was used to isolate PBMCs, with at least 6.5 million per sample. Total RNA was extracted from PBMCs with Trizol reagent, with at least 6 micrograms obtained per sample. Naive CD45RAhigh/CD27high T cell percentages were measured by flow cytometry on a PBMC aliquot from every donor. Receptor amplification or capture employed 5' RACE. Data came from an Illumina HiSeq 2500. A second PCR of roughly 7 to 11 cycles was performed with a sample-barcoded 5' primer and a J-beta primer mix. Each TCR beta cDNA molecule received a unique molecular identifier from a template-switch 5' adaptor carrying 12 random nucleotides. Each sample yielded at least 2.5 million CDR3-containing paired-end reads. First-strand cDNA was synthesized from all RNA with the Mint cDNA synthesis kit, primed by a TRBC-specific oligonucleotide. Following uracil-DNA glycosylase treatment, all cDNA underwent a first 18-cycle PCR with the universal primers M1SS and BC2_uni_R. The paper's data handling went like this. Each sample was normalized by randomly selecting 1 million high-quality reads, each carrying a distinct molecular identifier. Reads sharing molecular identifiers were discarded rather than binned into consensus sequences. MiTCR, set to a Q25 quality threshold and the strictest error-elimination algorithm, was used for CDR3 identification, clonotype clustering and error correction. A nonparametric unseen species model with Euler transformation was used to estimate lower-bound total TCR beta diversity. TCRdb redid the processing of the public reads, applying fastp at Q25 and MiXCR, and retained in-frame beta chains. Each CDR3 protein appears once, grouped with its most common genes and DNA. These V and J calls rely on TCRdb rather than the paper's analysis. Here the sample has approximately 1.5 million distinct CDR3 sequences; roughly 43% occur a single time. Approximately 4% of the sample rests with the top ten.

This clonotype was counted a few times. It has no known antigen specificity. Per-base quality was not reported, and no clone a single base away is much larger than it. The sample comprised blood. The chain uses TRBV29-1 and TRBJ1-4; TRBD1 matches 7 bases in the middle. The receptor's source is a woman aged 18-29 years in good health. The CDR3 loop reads CSVKGATNEKLFF. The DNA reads TGCAGCGTGAAGGGGGCTACTAATGAAAAACTGTTTTTT.